Listed below are T cell receptor beta chains from one sample, sequenced in a study of blood T cell repertoires in COVID-19. Method: immunoSEQ multiplex PCR; TCRdb's copy keeps in-frame clones and lacks some. The sample consists of roughly 150,000 clones, roughly 84% of them appearing once. Sequencing used peripheral blood. The receptors were sampled from a man in his 70s with active or convalescent COVID-19. Each CDR3 is given with its conserved first and last residue. D genes are given only for firm matches. Size is omitted from some rows. Given values are once, few, many or a class for expanded clones.

>once|TRBV3-1/TRBV3-2|TRBJ1-2|.
CASSQGGRWGYGYTF
TGTGCCAGCAGCCAGGGGGGACGGTGGGGCTATGGCTACACCTTC
>once|TRBV18|TRBJ2-7|.
CASSPRAYEQYF
TGTGCCAGCTCACCCCGAGCCTACGAGCAGTACTTC
>.|TRBV29-1|TRBJ1-1|.
CSALRSMNTEAFF
TGCAGCGCGCTCCGGAGCATGAACACTGAAGCTTTCTTT
>.|TRBV9|TRBJ2-7|TRBD1
CASSAGADRVNEQYF
TGTGCCAGCAGCGCCGGGGCGGACAGGGTGAACGAGCAGTACTTC
>few|TRBV18|TRBJ1-5|TRBD1
CASSLGQGSQPQHF
TGTGCCAGCTCACTCGGACAGGGGAGCCAGCCCCAGCATTTT
>.|TRBV7-8|TRBJ1-1|.
CASSAVQGRTFF
TGTGCCAGCAGCGCTGTACAGGGTCGTACTTTCTTT
>.|TRBV6-2/TRBV6-3|TRBJ2-1|.
CASSYQGSYNEQFF
TGTGCCAGCAGTTATCAGGGTTCGTACAATGAGCAGTTCTTC
>.|TRBV28|TRBJ2-7|.
CASSFPGQPGEQYF
TGTGCCAGCAGTTTCCCAGGACAGCCGGGGGAGCAGTACTTC
>.|TRBV18|TRBJ1-4|TRBD1
CASWDREGPGEKLFF
TGTGCCAGCTGGGACAGGGAAGGTCCTGGTGAAAAACTGTTTTTT
>.|TRBV10-3|TRBJ2-1|.
CAISESNGYEDEQFF
TGTGCCATCAGTGAGTCGAACGGGTACGAGGATGAGCAGTTCTTC
>.|TRBV9|TRBJ1-1|.
CASSLHEHPNTEAFF
TGTGCCAGCAGCTTACACGAACACCCGAACACTGAAGCTTTCTTT
>.|TRBV4-1|TRBJ1-1|TRBD1
CASTPGQAPIGTEAFF
TGCGCCAGCACCCCGGGACAGGCTCCTATAGGGACTGAAGCTTTCTTT
>.|TRBV25-1|TRBJ2-7|.
CASSEHYEQYF
TGTGCCAGCAGTGAACACTACGAGCAGTACTTC
>.|TRBV28|TRBJ2-1|.
CASHNEGRSEQFF
TGTGCCAGCCACAACGAAGGGAGGTCTGAGCAGTTCTTC
>.|TRBV6-1|TRBJ1-5|.
CASSENRFYQPQHF
TGTGCCAGCAGTGAAAACAGATTTTATCAGCCCCAGCATTTT
>.|TRBV5-1|TRBJ2-1|.
CASSFKIQGETNNEQFF
TGCGCCAGCAGCTTCAAAATACAGGGAGAAACAAACAATGAGCAGTTCTTC
>.|TRBV5-1|TRBJ2-5|.
CASSNGQPQETQYF
TGCGCCAGCAGCAACGGACAGCCCCAAGAGACCCAGTACTTC
>.|TRBV5-1|TRBJ2-2|.
CASSLVADRGGELFF
TGCGCCAGCAGCTTGGTGGCCGACCGGGGCGGGGAGCTGTTTTTT
>.|TRBV4-1|TRBJ1-2|TRBD1
CASSQDLWGDRGYTF
TGCGCCAGCAGCCAAGATCTTTGGGGGGACAGGGGCTACACCTTC
>.|TRBV6-5|TRBJ2-2|TRBD1
CASTRDRNTGELFF
TGTGCCAGCACCAGGGACAGAAACACCGGGGAGCTGTTTTTT
>few|TRBV28|TRBJ1-6|.
CATDAGVNSPLHF
TGTGCCACCGATGCAGGGGTTAATTCACCCCTCCACTTT
>few|TRBV7-2|TRBJ1-1|.
CASSRRGGGTEAFF
TGTGCCAGCAGCCGCCGAGGGGGAGGGACTGAAGCTTTCTTT
>.|TRBV3-1/TRBV3-2|TRBJ1-2|.
CASSLRSGGDGYTF
TGTGCCAGCAGCCTAAGGTCTGGGGGCGATGGCTACACCTTC
>.|TRBV21-1|TRBJ2-7|.
CASSKSGRLAGHEQYF
TGTGCCAGCAGCAAAAGTGGTCGACTAGCGGGCCACGAGCAGTACTTC
>.|TRBV5-4|TRBJ1-1|.
CASSLSRATEAFF
TGTGCCAGCAGCTTGAGCAGGGCGACTGAAGCTTTCTTT
>.|TRBV3-1/TRBV3-2|TRBJ2-7|.
CASSPSGYEQYF
TGTGCCAGCAGCCCATCAGGCTACGAGCAGTACTTC
>.|TRBV6-5|TRBJ2-7|TRBD1
CASNPGDRVDEQYF
TGTGCCAGCAACCCGGGGGACAGGGTCGACGAGCAGTACTTC
>few|TRBV29-1|TRBJ2-7|.
CSVQQGDYEQYF
TGCAGCGTCCAACAGGGTGACTACGAGCAGTACTTC
>.|TRBV9|TRBJ2-7|TRBD2
CASSVGVTSGSVEQYF
TGTGCCAGCAGCGTAGGAGTGACTAGCGGGAGTGTAGAGCAGTACTTC
>.|TRBV19|TRBJ1-1|.
CASTTVGASWNTEAFF
TGTGCCAGTACCACAGTAGGGGCGAGTTGGAACACTGAAGCTTTCTTT
>.|TRBV2|TRBJ1-4|TRBD1
CASRGTGADEKLFF
TGTGCCAGCAGGGGGACAGGGGCTGATGAAAAACTGTTTTTT
>.|TRBV27|TRBJ1-2|.
CASSFDRSNYGYTF
TGTGCCAGCAGTTTTGACAGGTCTAACTATGGCTACACCTTC
>.|TRBV7-8|TRBJ2-4|.
CASTTQGGKGNIQYF
TGTGCCAGCACCACCCAGGGAGGAAAGGGAAACATTCAGTACTTC
>.|TRBV3-1/TRBV3-2|TRBJ1-4|TRBD1
CASSGTGREKLFF
TGTGCCAGCAGCGGGACAGGTCGAGAAAAACTGTTTTTT